What follows describes a single T cell receptor beta chain. This table comes from immunoSEQ multiplex PCR, and its TCRdb copy is limited to in-frame clones, with some not included. The sample consists of 200,000 or so clones, 70% to 90% of them appearing once. The data were obtained in a study of blood T cell repertoires in COVID-19. Study overall: Researchers got acute and convalescent COVID-19 samples from the United States, Italy and Spain. The cDNA or gDNA used as material had been derived from T cells, B-cell-depleted T cells, or PBMCs.

CDR1 is MNHEY and CDR2 is SMNVEV in the germline V gene (reference sequence). The CDR3 loop spans 14 amino acids. Trimming pared 5 bases from V and 0 bases from J, leaving 7 bases between. This sequence was found in a man in his thirties or forties with COVID-19, enrolled during active disease. This chain joins TRBV27 and TRBJ1-4; D remains ambiguous. The specimen was peripheral blood. CDR3 amino acids: CASSLVATNEKLFF. In DNA form, the CDR3 reads TGTGCCAGCAGTCTCGTCGCAACTAATGAAAAACTGTTTTTT. Drawing the rest from reference TRBV27 and TRBJ1-4, the complete variable domain is EAQVTQNPRYLITVTGKKLTVTCSQNMNHEYMSWYRQDPGLGLRQIYYSMNVEVTDKGDVPEGYKVSRKEKRNFPLILESPSPNQTSLYFCASSLVATNEKLFFGSGTQLSVL.